Each of the 26 T cell receptor beta chains below was sequenced from the same sample in a study of cytomegalovirus exposure and HLA in healthy donors. The primer mix had 60 Vbeta and 13 Jbeta primers. Profiled with immunoSEQ multiplex PCR; TCRdb holds only in-frame clones, not every one. The data contain some 160,000 clones, roughly 80% of them seen just once; the ten biggest clones take up more than 8%. Sequenced: PBMCs. These receptors were taken from a male donor in good health and CMV-seropositive.

The chain links TRBV7-6 to TRBJ1-5, with a weak D call TRBD1 (6 bases). V was pared by 5 bases and J by 0 bases, with 8 bases between. CDR3 length: 14 residues. The germline V gene has CDR1 SGHVS and CDR2 FNYEAQ. The CDR3 spells CASSTGLSNQPQHF. As DNA, the CDR3 is TGTGCCAGCAGCACAGGGCTTAGCAATCAGCCCCAGCATTTT.

J is TRBJ1-6 and V is TRBV6-6; D ambiguous. CDR3 length: 12 residues. Germline V gene sequence: CDR1 MNHNY, CDR2 SVGAGI (reference sequence). V lost 6 bases to trimming and J lost 10 bases, with 10 bases between them. The DNA for the CDR3 is TGTGCCAGCAGCTCCTGGGAGTCACCCCTCCACTTT. Its protein is CASSSWESPLHF.

V and J are TRBV18 and TRBJ1-6; 9 nucleotides align to TRBD1. The CDR3 spans 14 residues. The V segment lost 6 bases and the J segment 7 bases; nucleotides outside the gene matches: 4. Germline values: CDR1 KGHSH, CDR2 LQKENI. CDR3 bases: TGTGCCAGCTCTCCGGGACAGGGCAATTCACCCCTCCACTTT. It yields the protein CASSPGQGNSPLHF.

The chain links TRBV5-1 to TRBJ2-7; D is perhaps TRBD2 (5 bases). The V end lost 0 bases, the J end lost 6 bases, and 7 bases lay between the germline ends. CDR3 length equals 12 residues. The germline CDR1 and CDR2 sequences are SGHRS and YFSETQ. CDR3 amino acids: CASSLGRGEQYF. The DNA for the CDR3 is TGCGCCAGCAGCTTGGGTCGGGGCGAGCAGTACTTC.

V usage is TRBV11-2 and J usage is TRBJ1-1; TRBD1 matches 11 bases. Germline-derived CDR1 and CDR2 are SGHAT and FQNNGV. The CDR3 totals 14 residues. J lost 6 bases, V lost 4 bases, and 4 bases had no gene match. The CDR3 reads CASSWGQGDPEAFF. As DNA, the CDR3 is TGTGCCAGCAGCTGGGGACAGGGGGACCCTGAAGCTTTCTTT.

This sequence joins TRBV10-2 and TRBJ1-5, with a tentative D call TRBD1 (6 bases). CDR1 and CDR2 from the germline V gene are WSHSY and SAAADI. Deletions cut 0 bases from V and 2 bases from J, with 14 bases between. The CDR3 sequence is 17 residues long. CDR3 DNA: TGCGCCAGCAGTGAGTCCCAGGGGCCGGTTGGCAATCAGCCCCAGCATTTT. This translates into CASSESQGPVGNQPQHF.

As to this clone: The sample carries other DNA sequences with the same CDR3. This chain joins TRBV27 and TRBJ1-2; D not certain. There are 14 residues in the CDR3. Trimming shortened V by 5 bases and J by 1 base, and 11 bases separated the two germline ends. Germline V lookup: CDR1 MNHEY, CDR2 SMNVEV (reference sequence). CDR3 residues: CASSPRGGNYGYTF. CDR3 DNA: TGTGCCAGCAGTCCCCGGGGAGGTAACTATGGCTACACCTTC.

The rearrangement uses TRBV7-8 and TRBJ2-7; 7 bases line up with TRBD2. J was trimmed by 0 bases and V by 1 base; bases with no gene match: 6. This CDR3 is 16 amino acids long. From germline, CDR1 is SGHVS and CDR2 FQNEAQ. The CDR3 coding sequence is TGTGCCAGCAGCTTAGGAGCGGGACGGAGCTCCTACGAGCAGTACTTC. It translates to CASSLGAGRSSYEQYF.

The table lists this clone with a count of one. J is TRBJ1-1 and V is TRBV7-9, with TRBD1 matching 8 bases. Germline V lookup: CDR1 SEHNR, CDR2 FQNEAQ (reference sequence). Unmatched junction bases numbered 5, after V lost 5 bases and J lost 6 bases. The CDR3 runs to 13 residues. The CDR3 sequence: CASSRTGSPEAFF. In nucleotides, the CDR3 is TGTGCCAGCAGCCGGACAGGGTCCCCTGAAGCTTTCTTT.

The rearrangement uses TRBV27 and TRBJ1-5, with 8 positions matching TRBD1. Germline V gene lookup returns CDR1 MNHEY and CDR2 SMNVEV (reference sequence). This CDR3 spans 14 amino acids. The V gene end was trimmed by 5 bases and the J gene end by 7 bases; junction bases not matched to a gene: 7. For the CDR3, the DNA is TGTGCCAGCAGTCCCGACAGGGGTCAACAGCCCCAGCATTTT. It specifies CASSPDRGQQPQHF.

The rearrangement joins TRBV6-5 to TRBJ2-3; TRBD2 might be the D (5 bases). The CDR3 runs to 14 residues. The germline V gene has CDR1 MNHEY and CDR2 SVGAGI. Trimming left V 6 bases short and J 2 bases short, with 12 bases between. Here the CDR3 DNA reads TGTGCCAGCAGATTAAGCGGCACCACAGATACGCAGTATTTT. Its translation is CASRLSGTTDTQYF.

The chain carries TRBV11-3 and TRBJ2-7; 7 nucleotides align to TRBD1. The germline gives CDR1 SGHNT, CDR2 YENEEA. This CDR3 comprises 15 residues. V was pared by 1 base and J by 1 base, with 4 bases of the junction left unmatched. The CDR3 DNA sequence: TGTGCCAGCAGCTTAGGAGGGGGACAGTCCTACGAGCAGTACTTC. As protein: CASSLGGGQSYEQYF.

This clone has a handful of counts. V usage is TRBV9 and J usage is TRBJ2-7; D uncertain. Looked up from germline, CDR1 is SGDLS and CDR2 is YYNGEE. The CDR3 extends over 15 amino acids. V shed 0 bases and J shed 6 bases, with 16 bases lying between them. The CDR3 loop reads CASSVGLTARSEQYF. CDR3 sequence (DNA): TGTGCCAGCAGCGTAGGCCTTACCGCCCGCAGCGAGCAGTACTTC.

CDR3 sequence (DNA): TGCGCCAGCAACTCGGGGACTAGCGGAAGCACAGATACGCAGTATTTT. Encoded protein: CASNSGTSGSTDTQYF. The genes are TRBV5-1 and TRBJ2-3; 11 nucleotides agree with TRBD2. Germline V lookup: CDR1 SGHRS, CDR2 YFSETQ. Germline trimming cut 6 bases from V and 0 bases from J; bases unmatched to any gene: 6. The length of the CDR3 is 16 residues. Complete variable domain (other parts from reference TRBV5-1 and TRBJ2-3): KAGVTQTPRYLIKTRGQQVTLSCSPISGHRSVSWYQQTPGQGLQFLFEYFSETQRNKGNFPGRFSGRQFSNSRSEMNVSTLELGDSALYLCASNSGTSGSTDTQYFGPGTRLTVL.

This chain joins TRBV28 and TRBJ2-1; TRBD2 matches at 14 bases. Trimming removed 5 bases from V and 12 bases from J; junction bases left unmatched: 12. The CDR3 runs 16 residues. CDR1 and CDR2 from the germline V gene are MDHEN and SYDVKM. The DNA of the CDR3 is TGTGCCAGCAGTCTCCCCTCCGGGACTAGCGGGAGTAGGCAGTTCTTC. Its protein is CASSLPSGTSGSRQFF. Looking up the rest from reference TRBV28 and TRBJ2-1 gives the full variable domain: DVKVTQSSRYLVKRTGEKVFLECVQDMDHENMFWYRQDPGLGLRLIYFSYDVKMKEKGDIPEGYSVSREKKERFSLILESASTNQTSMYLCASSLPSGTSGSRQFFGPGTRLTVL.

V usage is TRBV7-2 and J usage is TRBJ1-1; weak D call: TRBD1 (5 bases). The CDR3 is 15 residues long. Trimming cost V 4 bases and J 2 bases, with 14 bases left between them. Germline CDR1 SGHTA, CDR2 FQGNSA. CDR3 loop: CASSYSGGVNTEAFF. CDR3 DNA sequence: TGTGCCAGCAGCTATAGCGGAGGGGTAAACACTGAAGCTTTCTTT.

J is TRBJ1-5 and V is TRBV19; 9 bases are shared with TRBD1. Germline CDR1 is LNHDA and CDR2 is SQIVND (reference sequence). Trimming removed 6 bases from V and 1 base from J; junction bases left unmatched: 7. The CDR3 totals 16 residues. CDR3 loop: CASRRQGGGSNQPQHF. As DNA, the CDR3 is TGTGCCAGTAGGCGACAGGGGGGAGGGAGCAATCAGCCCCAGCATTTT.

The rearrangement joins TRBV11-3 to TRBJ1-1; TRBD1 is a possible D gene (6 bases). V dropped 6 bases and J dropped 6 bases, with 14 bases sitting between them. In germline, CDR1 is SGHNT, CDR2 YENEEA. This CDR3 is 13 amino acids long. DNA for the CDR3: TGTGCCAGCAGTCTCCAGGCAGGGGCTGAAGCTTTCTTT. As protein: CASSLQAGAEAFF.

The chain recombines TRBV7-2 with TRBJ1-2, with D possibly matching TRBD1 (6 bases). CDR3 length: 13 amino acids. Trimming removed 5 bases at V and 1 base at J, with 8 bases between. Germline values: CDR1 SGHTA, CDR2 FQGNSA. The CDR3 here is CASSPDSNYGYTF. The CDR3 region has the DNA TGTGCCAGCAGCCCGGACAGTAACTATGGCTACACCTTC.

The chain links TRBV5-6 to TRBJ1-2; D is uncertain. This CDR3 has 12 amino acids. CDR1 and CDR2 from the germline V gene are SGHDT and YYEEEE. Trimming left V 0 bases short and J 8 bases short, with 8 bases between. In DNA form, the CDR3 reads TGTGCCAGCAGCTTGGGGCCGGGGGGCTACACCTTC. This gives the protein CASSLGPGGYTF. Full variable domain (rest looked up from reference TRBV5-6 and TRBJ1-2): DAGVTQSPTHLIKTRGQQVTLRCSPKSGHDTVSWYQQALGQGPQFIFQYYEEEERQRGNFPDRFSGHQFPNYSSELNVNALLLGDSALYLCASSLGPGGYTFGSGTRLTVV.

The chain's CDR3 is CASSESVRGYEQYF. The CDR3 DNA follows: TGCGCCAGCAGTGAGTCGGTAAGGGGCTACGAGCAGTACTTC. The chain uses TRBV10-1 and TRBJ2-7; possible D gene TRBD1, 5 bases. Germline V gives CDR1 WNHNN, CDR2 SYGVQD (reference sequence). The CDR3 is 14 residues long. Between the trimmed V and J ends, which lost 0 bases and 3 bases, there was a span of 9 bases.

The chain is built from TRBV10-2 and TRBJ2-1, with D possibly matching TRBD2 (7 bases). The CDR3 consists of 15 residues. V was clipped by 4 bases and J by 10 bases, with 20 bases between them. Germline assignment: CDR1 WSHSY and CDR2 SAAADI. CDR3 sequence (DNA): TGCGCCAGCAGTGCATCCGCGGGGGCCTCTGGGGAGCAGTTCTTC. Its protein is CASSASAGASGEQFF.

The CDR3 DNA sequence: TGTGCCAGCTCACCGCAGGGGTCGGACACTGAAGCTTTCTTT. It yields the protein CASSPQGSDTEAFF. The chain joins TRBV18 to TRBJ1-1, with a possible D match to TRBD1 (6 bases). The CDR3 runs 14 residues. The V and J ends lost 3 bases and 3 bases respectively, with 11 bases between them. Germline V gene data show CDR1 as KGHSH and CDR2 as LQKENI.

Concerning this clone: This same CDR3 is encoded by further DNA sequences in the sample. The V and J genes are TRBV7-2 and TRBJ2-5, with a tentative D call TRBD2 (5 bases). Germline CDR1 SGHTA, CDR2 FQGNSA. The CDR3 runs to 13 residues. Trimming took 3 bases from V and 3 from J, leaving 8 bases between them. CDR3 DNA: TGTGCCAGCAGCTTCGGACTCAAAGAGACCCAGTACTTC. Translating it yields CASSFGLKETQYF.

V gene TRBV30 combines with J gene TRBJ2-7; 7 bases fit TRBD2. The CDR3 length is 14 residues. V lost 1 base to trimming and J lost 2 bases; unmatched junction nucleotides: 5. Germline V gene data show CDR1 as GTSNPN and CDR2 as SVGIG (reference sequence). This CDR3 reads CAWSEGRGPYEQYF. The CDR3 DNA follows: TGTGCCTGGAGTGAAGGGAGGGGCCCCTACGAGCAGTACTTC. The whole variable domain, remainder taken from reference TRBV30 and TRBJ2-7, is SQTIHQWPATLVQPVGSPLSLECTVEGTSNPNLYWYRQAAGRGLQLLFYSVGIGQISSEVPQNLSASRPQDRQFILSSKKLLLSDSGFYLCAWSEGRGPYEQYFGPGTRLTVT.

The rearrangement uses TRBV11-2 and TRBJ1-4, with TRBD1 matching 10 bases. The germline V gene has CDR1 SGHAT and CDR2 FQNNGV. V shed 5 bases and J 5 bases; nucleotides not matched to a gene: 8. This CDR3 is built from 16 residues. CDR3: CASSLSLGQGNEKLFF. CDR3 DNA: TGTGCCAGCAGCCTCTCATTGGGACAGGGGAATGAAAAACTGTTTTTT.